This TCR beta chain was identified during a study of blood T cells in healthy people across ages. Using a J-beta primer mix together with a sample-barcoded 5' primer, a second PCR was run for roughly 7 to 11 cycles. Via MiXCR, TCRdb re-called the 5' RACE reads, giving one row per CDR3 protein. The sample has 1.6 million or so distinct CDR3 sequences; about 31% are singletons. Notes on the study in general: PBMCs went unsorted, and a conclusive naive versus antigen-experienced comparison was therefore prevented. Unknown CMV status may confound age-related changes in expanded clones.

The donors, aged about 6 to 95, were healthy Caucasians from Russia. This clonotype was detected many times. Its antigen is as yet unknown. The V end was cut by 8 bases, the J end by 6 bases, with 16 bases between. Germline assignment: CDR1 SEHNR and CDR2 FQNEAQ (reference sequence). The CDR3 covers 13 residues. The receptor's source is a woman aged 25 to 39 in good health. The rearrangement links TRBV7-9 to TRBJ1-1; TRBD1 might be the D (5 bases). Sequences were obtained from blood. As DNA, the CDR3 is TGTGCCAGCTTCGGACATATAGGGGCTGAAGCTTTCTTT. It specifies CASFGHIGAEAFF.